This entry concerns a single T cell receptor beta chain. Its antigen remains unidentified. This record belongs to a study of blood T cells in healthy people across ages. The authors ran a second PCR of about 6 to 11 cycles using a sample-barcoded 5' primer and a J-beta primer mix. Researchers report that a template-switch adaptor with 12 random nucleotides tagged each cDNA molecule. Any given sample supplied a minimum of 3 million CDR3-containing paired-end reads. TCRdb analysed the 5' RACE reads with MiXCR anew, one entry per CDR3 protein. The sample records 1.5 million to 2 million distinct CDR3 sequences, about two fifths being singletons. Whole-study results and caveats: It was found that TCR beta diversity correlated strongly with the percentage of naive T cells. Age showed a roughly linear inverse relationship with TCR beta diversity per million T cells.

The V gene end was trimmed by 4 bases and the J gene end by 2 bases; junction bases not matched to a gene: 8. The CDR3 extends over 16 amino acids. Germline V lookup: CDR1 SEHNR, CDR2 FQNEAQ (reference sequence). This clonotype was obtained from a human donor in good health. The sequenced sample was blood. The rearrangement uses TRBV7-9 and TRBJ2-3; 8 bases align to TRBD2. CDR3 coding DNA: TGTGCCAGCAGCTCAGAGCGGGGGACCTACACAGATACGCAGTATTTT. Its translation is CASSSERGTYTDTQYF.